This T cell receptor beta chain stems from a study of control samples from healthy donors and cancer patients. Germline V gives CDR1 SGHAT, CDR2 FQNNGV. The ends were cut back, 3 bases at V and 6 bases at J, with 3 bases in the middle. This CDR3 contains 11 residues. Sequenced by immunoSEQ multiplex PCR; TCRdb stores in-frame clones only, minus some. Of 20,000 to 30,000 clones detected, approximately 85% appear once; the ten largest clones hold 6.5% to 8%. The receptor was isolated from a woman in her sixties or seventies with head and neck cancer. Sample: PBMCs. The V gene is TRBV11-2, the J gene TRBJ2-1; the D is unclear. The CDR3 DNA follows: TGTGCCAGCAGCTTTATCAATGAGCAGTTCTTC. This sequence encodes CASSFINEQFF.